The clone carrying this T cell receptor (beta chain) was detected ten times or more. No antigen is known for it. With 4 bases removed from V and 3 bases from J, the gap between germline ends came to 16 bases. The CDR3 contains 16 residues. The germline V gene encodes CDR1 SGDLS and CDR2 YYNGEE. This entry is derived from a study of molecular identifiers for immune sequencing clone quantification. Study-wide points: Clones above 20 RNA copies contained over 98% of effector molecules and under 1% of naive molecules.

TCRdb processed the PCR reads anew with MiXCR; each CDR3 protein has one entry. The sample holds approximately 630,000 distinct CDR3 sequences, around 25% seen once. The chain combines TRBV9 with TRBJ2-2; D possibly uses TRBD1 or TRBD2 (5 bases each). The TCR was taken from a human donor in good health. Some libraries in this study had Jurkat cell RNA spiked in. The sequenced sample was naive CD8+ T cells from blood, with Jurkat cell RNA spiked in. Subset specified: FACS-sorted CD8+CD4-CCR7+CD45RA+ naive T cells. The CDR3 DNA reads TGTGCCAGCAGCCCAGGGCCGGGGTCGGACACCGGGGAGCTGTTTTTT. Translated: CASSPGPGSDTGELFF.